The 2 T cell receptor beta chains below were found in one sample sequenced in a study of tumor-infiltrating lymphocytes in primary liver carcinoma. A constant-region primer primed TCR beta cDNA synthesis from 500 to 550 ng of total RNA. Each TCR beta library was derived from three nested multiplex PCR rounds that employed slightly modified ARM-PCR. The study ran its first two PCR rounds for around 10 cycles each, using TRBV1-TRBV30 forward primers and a C-beta reverse primer. TCRdb reprocessed the multiplex PCR reads via MiXCR and lists one record per CDR3 protein. Among about 130,000 distinct CDR3 sequences listed, 60% to 75% were seen once. Co-extraction yielded RNA and DNA from 20-30 mg of unsorted bulk tissue. Sequencing was carried out using liver tumor tissue from sampling region 3. Subset meaning: tumor region T3, left-lateral pole. These receptors came from a woman between 55 and 75 years old with primary liver carcinoma and hepatitis B virus infection.

As to this clonotype: The CDR3 does not end in the conserved phenylalanine or tryptophan, so this is likely a read error. This sequence joins TRBV7-9 and TRBJ2-5; D may be TRBD2 (6 bases). Germline loops: CDR1 SEHNR, CDR2 FQNEAQ (reference sequence). V was shortened by 6 bases and J by 4 bases, with 18 bases between the two germline ends. The length of the CDR3 is 15 residues. The CDR3 DNA reads as TGTGCCAGCAGTCGAGACGGCCGCGGGACAGAGACCCAGTACCTC. This sequence encodes CASSRDGRGTETQYL.

Notes on this clonotype: Sequence at one end of the junction differs from germline and may be a read error. The V call is TRBV6-5, the J call TRBJ2-3; D is uncertain. Germline-derived CDR1 and CDR2 are MNHEY and SVGAGI. The CDR3 has 14 residues. CDR3 protein: CASSFNRITDRQYF. CDR3 in DNA: TGTGCCAGCAGTTTTAATCGCATCACAGATAGGCAGTATTTT.